Reported below is one T cell receptor beta chain. Sequencing used immunoSEQ multiplex PCR; TCRdb keeps in-frame clones, though not all of them. The sample holds tens of thousands of clones, 89% seen once. Germline assignment: CDR1 MNHNS and CDR2 SASEGT. V lost 8 bases and J lost 3, with 13 bases in between. The CDR3 runs to 13 residues. This record belongs to a study of OX40 agonist ivuxolimab in advanced cancers. Background on the study: Ivuxolimab, an agonistic anti-OX40 (CD134) antibody, was given to patients.

This receptor was taken from an adult with an advanced solid tumor such as melanoma, head and neck, liver or kidney cancer. The J gene is TRBJ1-1, the V gene TRBV6-1; D remains unclear. The sequenced sample was CD4+ or CD8+ T cells sorted from blood, obtained in a trial of the OX40 agonist ivuxolimab. CDR3 sequence (DNA): TGTGCCAGCCGGGTCGCGGGCGACACTGAAGCTTTCTTT. Protein product: CASRVAGDTEAFF.